This T cell receptor beta chain comes out of a study of a mutant IDH1 vaccine in newly diagnosed glioma. Looking at the study overall: Vaccinations, eight in total, occurred in weeks 1, 3, 5, 7, 11, 15, 19, 23.

Regarding this clone: Its antigen is as yet unknown.

V was pared by 8 bases and J by 5 bases, with 4 bases of the junction left unmatched. The CDR3 runs 13 residues. The germline V gene encodes CDR1 SGHTA and CDR2 FQGNSA. Time point specified: week 23, last vaccination. Each vaccine dose was 300 ug of mutant IDH1 20-mer peptide, with topical imiquimod. Sequencing used immunoSEQ multiplex PCR; TCRdb keeps in-frame clones, though not all of them. There are 25,000 to 30,000 clones in the sample; over 80% occur only once, and approximately 7.6% lies in the top ten. The V and J genes are TRBV7-2 and TRBJ1-5; 9 nucleotides agree with TRBD1. The specimen was PBMCs, collected from a glioma patient whose treatment included an IDH1 peptide vaccine. This sequence was found in a woman under 30 with glioma. The CDR3 protein is CASGRQGDQPQHF. CDR3 in DNA: TGTGCCAGCGGGCGACAGGGGGATCAGCCCCAGCATTTT.